The source of this TCR beta chain is a study of T cell repertoires in cytomegalovirus infection. Study at large: Researchers turned to recently identified HLA-C-restricted CMV epitopes as well as well-studied HLA-B-restricted ones. Indications came from public TCR beta signatures; they pointed to CMV infection and to a matching HLA type.

V was cut by 3 bases and J by 2 bases, with 11 bases left in between. Per germline, CDR1 SGHVS and CDR2 FNYEAQ. This CDR3 comprises 15 residues. A single record per CDR3 protein comes from TCRdb applying MiXCR to the reads. The sample yields about 890,000 distinct CDR3 sequences, roughly 30% seen once. This clonotype came up many times. What it binds is unknown. The J gene is TRBJ2-1, the V gene TRBV7-6; tentatively, D is TRBD1 (6 bases). The material sequenced was cultured CD8+ T cells from PBMCs, taken from culture after CMV antigen stimulation. The TCR sequence derives from a human donor in good health (CMV status not recorded). Some clones in this sample may be carry-over from other donors' samples. CDR3 coding DNA: TGTGCCAGCAGCTTGATGGGGGCCACCTACAATGAGCAGTTCTTC. It translates to CASSLMGATYNEQFF.